A selection of T cell receptor beta chains follows, all from one sample in a study of shared clonotypes between healthy human individuals. This table comes from immunoSEQ multiplex PCR, and its TCRdb copy is limited to in-frame clones, with some not included. The sample gives some 2,100,000 clones, about 92% of which show up once; roughly 1.8% is in the top ten. Sequencing was performed on naive CD8+ T cells from PBMCs. The receptors derive from a man aged 18 to 35 in good health. Some clones in this sample may be carry-over from other donors' samples. Each CDR3 is given with its conserved first and last residue. The order of the fields is clone size, J gene, CDR3 length, D gene, V gene, CDR3 DNA, CDR3 protein. A D gene is named only where the DNA matches it firmly. The size entry is marked missing in some rows and otherwise reads once, few, many or a size class.

size: -
J: TRBJ1-1
length: 14
D: TRBD1
V: TRBV19
DNA: TGTGCCAGTAGACCCAGGGGGAGCGGCACTGAAGCTTTCTTT
CDR3: CASRPRGSGTEAFF

size: -
J: TRBJ2-3
length: 16
D: -
V: TRBV27
DNA: TGTGCCAGCAGTTATATTAGCGTTAGGTCCCCAGATACGCAGTATTTT
CDR3: CASSYISVRSPDTQYF

size: -
J: TRBJ2-5
length: 14
D: TRBD1
V: TRBV7-9
DNA: TGTGCCAGCTGGGGACAGGGTCTATTGGAGACCCAGTACTTC
CDR3: CASWGQGLLETQYF

size: -
J: TRBJ1-1
length: 14
D: TRBD1
V: TRBV2
DNA: TGTGCCAGCAGGGCCCTGACAGGGGACACTGAAGCTTTCTTT
CDR3: CASRALTGDTEAFF

size: -
J: TRBJ2-3
length: 17
D: -
V: TRBV18
DNA: TGTGCCAGCTCATCAAGAGACGGCGAAACGGGCACAGATACGCAGTATTTT
CDR3: CASSSRDGETGTDTQYF

size: -
J: TRBJ2-7
length: 14
D: TRBD2
V: TRBV25-1
DNA: TGTGCCAGCAGTCCCCTAGCGGGCACCTACGAGCAGTACTTC
CDR3: CASSPLAGTYEQYF

size: -
J: TRBJ2-1
length: 15
D: TRBD2
V: TRBV7-3
DNA: TGTGCCAGCAGCTCTTCCGGGACTAGCGGGAATGAGCAGTTCTTC
CDR3: CASSSSGTSGNEQFF

size: once
J: TRBJ2-1
length: 12
D: -
V: TRBV27
DNA: TGTGCCAGCAGTTTCGGGGGAGTTGAGCAGTTCTTC
CDR3: CASSFGGVEQFF

size: -
J: TRBJ2-7
length: 14
D: -
V: TRBV9
DNA: TGTGCCAGCAGCGTAGGCCGAGTCTCCTACGAGCAGTACTTC
CDR3: CASSVGRVSYEQYF

size: -
J: TRBJ2-2
length: 17
D: -
V: TRBV11-3
DNA: TGTGCCAGCAGCTTAGATCAGCGAGCGGAGAACACCGGGGAGCTGTTTTTT
CDR3: CASSLDQRAENTGELFF

size: -
J: TRBJ1-1
length: 11
D: -
V: TRBV28
DNA: TGTGCCAGCGCTAGCGGGTCTGAAGCTTTCTTT
CDR3: CASASGSEAFF

size: once
J: TRBJ2-2
length: 14
D: TRBD1
V: TRBV5-8
DNA: TGTGCCAGCAACTACAGGGGTGTCCCCGGGGAGCTGTTTTTT
CDR3: CASNYRGVPGELFF

size: -
J: TRBJ1-5
length: 13
D: TRBD1
V: TRBV15
DNA: TGTGCCACGGGACAGGGGACCTATCAGCCCCAGCATTTT
CDR3: CATGQGTYQPQHF

size: -
J: TRBJ1-3
length: 16
D: -
V: TRBV5-1
DNA: TGCGCCAGCAGCTTGGAGCCCAGGGAGATAGGGAACACCATATATTTT
CDR3: CASSLEPREIGNTIYF

size: -
J: TRBJ1-1
length: 12
D: -
V: TRBV9
DNA: TGTGCCAGCGGCCCCGGGAACACTGAAGCTTTCTTT
CDR3: CASGPGNTEAFF

size: -
J: TRBJ2-3
length: 20
D: TRBD2
V: TRBV30
DNA: TGTGCCTGGAGTGTACGGGGTGGTCACGGTCTAGCGGCCGGTCCAGATACGCAGTATTTT
CDR3: CAWSVRGGHGLAAGPDTQYF

size: -
J: TRBJ1-1
length: 14
D: -
V: TRBV7-9
DNA: TGTGCCAGCAGCTTGACAGGAACGAACACTGAAGCTTTCTTT
CDR3: CASSLTGTNTEAFF

size: -
J: TRBJ2-7
length: 12
D: -
V: TRBV27
DNA: TGTGCCAGCAGCTCTAGGACTCTTGTGCAGTACTTC
CDR3: CASSSRTLVQYF

size: few
J: TRBJ1-4
length: 14
D: -
V: TRBV27
DNA: TGTGCCAGCAGTTTATTGGCAACTAATGAAAAACTGTTTTTT
CDR3: CASSLLATNEKLFF

size: -
J: TRBJ1-1
length: 14
D: -
V: TRBV7-2
DNA: TGTGCCAGCAGCTTAAGAAATACGGAGCCCGACGCTTTCTTT
CDR3: CASSLRNTEPDAFF

size: -
J: TRBJ2-7
length: 13
D: TRBD2
V: TRBV29-1
DNA: TGCAGCGTTGGGGGACTAGCGGTATACGAGCAGCACTTC
CDR3: CSVGGLAVYEQHF

size: -
J: TRBJ2-1
length: 12
D: -
V: TRBV28
DNA: TGTGCCAGCAGTAAAGACATCAATGAGCAGTTCTTC
CDR3: CASSKDINEQFF

size: once
J: TRBJ2-5
length: 11
D: -
V: TRBV29-1
DNA: TGCAGCGTTGGGTTGGGTGGGTCCCAGTACTTC
CDR3: CSVGLGGSQYF

size: once
J: TRBJ1-1
length: 16
D: -
V: TRBV27
DNA: TGTGCCAGCAGTTTGGGGAAGACCGGCACGAACACTGAAGCTTTCTTT
CDR3: CASSLGKTGTNTEAFF

size: -
J: TRBJ2-2
length: 14
D: -
V: TRBV6-1
DNA: TGTGCCAGCACCCCCCTCTGGGACAACAGGGAGCTGTTTTTT
CDR3: CASTPLWDNRELFF

size: -
J: TRBJ2-2
length: 15
D: TRBD2
V: TRBV6-5
DNA: TGTGCCAGCAGCTCGACTAGCGGGAAGGCCGGGGAGCTGTTTTTT
CDR3: CASSSTSGKAGELFF

size: -
J: TRBJ2-1
length: 13
D: TRBD2
V: TRBV27
DNA: TGTGCCAGCAGTCCCCGGGAGGACAATGAGCAGTTCTTC
CDR3: CASSPREDNEQFF

size: -
J: TRBJ1-6
length: 11
D: -
V: TRBV10-1
DNA: TGCGCCAGAAGGGGGGATTCACCCCTCCACTTT
CDR3: CARRGDSPLHF

size: -
J: TRBJ1-1
length: 15
D: -
V: TRBV21-1
DNA: TGTGCCAGCAGCAAAGCATCGGGGCAGAACACTGAAGCTTTCTTT
CDR3: CASSKASGQNTEAFF

size: -
J: TRBJ1-1
length: 15
D: -
V: TRBV6-7
DNA: TGTGCCAGCAGTTACTGGGCGGAATTAGAGCATGAAGCTTTCTTT
CDR3: CASSYWAELEHEAFF

size: -
J: TRBJ2-2
length: 14
D: -
V: TRBV7-9
DNA: TGTGCCAGTTCGGCCCCCGCGAACACCGGGGAGCTGTTTTTT
CDR3: CASSAPANTGELFF

size: -
J: TRBJ1-2
length: 14
D: TRBD1
V: TRBV27
DNA: TGTGCCAGCAGGCCCTCGGACAGGGTTCGGGGCTACACCTTC
CDR3: CASRPSDRVRGYTF

size: -
J: TRBJ2-1
length: 17
D: TRBD1
V: TRBV27
DNA: TGTGCCAGCAGTTTTGGGGGCGGGACAGGGGCCTACAATGAGCAGTTCTTC
CDR3: CASSFGGGTGAYNEQFF

size: -
J: TRBJ2-1
length: 16
D: -
V: TRBV4-3
DNA: TGCGCCAGCAGCCAAGATGAAGGGGGGGCAGGCGCCGAGCAGTTCTTC
CDR3: CASSQDEGGAGAEQFF

size: -
J: TRBJ2-3
length: 11
D: -
V: TRBV28
DNA: TGTGCCAGCAGTGAAACAGATACGCAGTATTTT
CDR3: CASSETDTQYF

size: -
J: TRBJ1-4
length: 12
D: -
V: TRBV27
DNA: TGTGCCAGCGGACTCACCAATGAAAAACTGTTTTTT
CDR3: CASGLTNEKLFF

size: -
J: TRBJ1-4
length: 16
D: -
V: TRBV15
DNA: TGTGCCACCAGCAGACAGGGTGGAGGGGCTAATGAAAAACTGTTTTTT
CDR3: CATSRQGGGANEKLFF

size: -
J: TRBJ2-1
length: 16
D: TRBD1
V: TRBV7-9
DNA: TGTGCCAGCAGCCGAACAGACAGGGGGATATGGGATGAGCAGTTCTTC
CDR3: CASSRTDRGIWDEQFF

size: -
J: TRBJ2-7
length: 16
D: -
V: TRBV28
DNA: TGTGCCAGCAGTAGGCCGCACGGGCAGCGCTCCTACGAGCAGTACTTC
CDR3: CASSRPHGQRSYEQYF